Below, one T cell receptor (beta chain) is given with its context. The data belong to a study of circulating tumor DNA in untreated peripheral T-cell lymphoma. Whole-study context: Serial serum during treatment, plus baseline serum, was used to track tumor TCR clonotype ctDNA.

V shed 1 base and J shed 0 bases, with 7 bases lying between them. Looked up from germline, CDR1 is LNHDA and CDR2 is SQIVND (reference sequence). CDR3 length equals 15 residues. The table came from immunoSEQ multiplex PCR; TCRdb's copy has only in-frame clones and leaves some out. Here the sample spans 410 or so clones, 86% being singletons. The chain uses TRBV19 and TRBJ2-4; unclear D gene. This sequence originates from a human donor with peripheral T-cell lymphoma. Sample: cell-free DNA from blood serum. CDR3 residues: CASSIGSVAKNIQYF. The CDR3 DNA is TGTGCCAGTAGTATAGGAAGCGTAGCCAAAAACATTCAGTACTTC. Full variable domain (remainder filled in from reference TRBV19 and TRBJ2-4): DGGITQSPKYLFRKEGQNVTLSCEQNLNHDAMYWYRQDPGQGLRLIYYSQIVNDFQKGDIAEGYSVSREKKESFPLTVTSAQKNPTAFYLCASSIGSVAKNIQYFGAGTRLSVL.